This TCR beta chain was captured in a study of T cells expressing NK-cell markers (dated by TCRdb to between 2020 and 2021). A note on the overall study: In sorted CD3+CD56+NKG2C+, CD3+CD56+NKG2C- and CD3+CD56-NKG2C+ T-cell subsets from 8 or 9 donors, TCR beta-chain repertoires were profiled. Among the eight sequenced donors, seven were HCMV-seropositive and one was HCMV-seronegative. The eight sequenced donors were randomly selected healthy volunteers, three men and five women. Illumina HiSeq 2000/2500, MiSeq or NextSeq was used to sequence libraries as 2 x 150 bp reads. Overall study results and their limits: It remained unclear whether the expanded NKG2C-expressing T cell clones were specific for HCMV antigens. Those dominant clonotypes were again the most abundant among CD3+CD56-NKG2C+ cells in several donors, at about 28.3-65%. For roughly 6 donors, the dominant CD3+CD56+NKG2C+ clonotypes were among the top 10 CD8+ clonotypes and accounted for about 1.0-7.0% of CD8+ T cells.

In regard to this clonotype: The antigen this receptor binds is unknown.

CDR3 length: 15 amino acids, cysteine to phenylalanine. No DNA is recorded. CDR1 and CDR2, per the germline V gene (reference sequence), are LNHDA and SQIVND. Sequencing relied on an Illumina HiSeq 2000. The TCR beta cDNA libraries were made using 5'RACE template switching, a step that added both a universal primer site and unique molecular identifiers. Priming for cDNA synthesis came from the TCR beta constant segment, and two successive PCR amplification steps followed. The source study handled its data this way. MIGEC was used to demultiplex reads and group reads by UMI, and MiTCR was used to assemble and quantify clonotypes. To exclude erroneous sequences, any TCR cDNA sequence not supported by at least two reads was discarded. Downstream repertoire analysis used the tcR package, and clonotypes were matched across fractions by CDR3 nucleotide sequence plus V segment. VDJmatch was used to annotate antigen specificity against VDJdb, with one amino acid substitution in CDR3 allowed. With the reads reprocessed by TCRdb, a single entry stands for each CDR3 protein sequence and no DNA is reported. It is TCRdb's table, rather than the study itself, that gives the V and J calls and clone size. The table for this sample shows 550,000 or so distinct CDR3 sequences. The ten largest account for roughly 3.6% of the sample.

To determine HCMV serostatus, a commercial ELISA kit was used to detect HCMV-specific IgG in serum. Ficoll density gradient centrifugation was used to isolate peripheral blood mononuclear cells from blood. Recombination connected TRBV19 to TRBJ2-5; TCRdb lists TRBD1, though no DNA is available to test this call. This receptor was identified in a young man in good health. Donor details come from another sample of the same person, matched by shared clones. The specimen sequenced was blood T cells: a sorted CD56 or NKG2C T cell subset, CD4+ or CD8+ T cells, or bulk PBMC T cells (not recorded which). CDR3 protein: CASSARTGGGETQYF.